This entry lists 22 T cell receptor beta chains sequenced from one sample in a study of blood T cell repertoires in COVID-19. Libraries were prepared by immunoSEQ multiplex PCR; TCRdb keeps only in-frame clonotypes and omits some of them. Of about 220,000 clones listed, 80% to 90% are singletons. Specimen: PBMCs or T cells enriched from blood (not recorded which). These receptors came from a woman aged 18-30 years in a cohort exposed to, infected with or recovered from COVID-19 (not recorded which).

This clone was seen at least ten times. The chain joins TRBV4-1 to TRBJ2-3; TRBD2 aligns across 12 bases. V was pared by 2 bases and J by 7 bases, with 10 bases of the junction left unmatched. From germline, CDR1 is MGHRA and CDR2 YSYEKL. This CDR3 contains 17 residues. CDR3 DNA sequence: TGCGCCAGCAGCCAACCCTCTAGCGGGAGGGGCCTGAATACGCAGTATTTT. This translates into CASSQPSSGRGLNTQYF.

This chain uses TRBV2 with TRBJ2-3; TRBD1 agrees at 8 bases. The CDR3 spans 13 residues. In germline, CDR1 is SNHLY, CDR2 FYNNEI. Unmatched junction bases numbered 2, after V lost 1 base and J lost 8 bases. The CDR3 here is CASSEVDRATQYF. Written as DNA, the CDR3 is TGTGCCAGCAGTGAAGTGGACAGGGCTACGCAGTATTTT.

The count of this clone is one. The chain combines TRBV27 with TRBJ1-2; D ambiguous. Germline CDR1 MNHEY, CDR2 SMNVEV (reference sequence). V was shortened by 2 bases and J by 2 bases, with 12 bases between the two germline ends. This CDR3 spans 15 amino acids. The CDR3 DNA sequence: TGTGCCAGCAGTTTACGGAGTGGATTGAACTATGGCTACACCTTC. It is translated as CASSLRSGLNYGYTF.

This chain links TRBV10-1 with TRBJ2-5, with D possibly matching TRBD1 (6 bases). CDR1 and CDR2 (germline): WNHNN, SYGVQD (reference sequence). V shed 2 bases and J shed 2 bases, with 9 bases lying between them. CDR3 size: 14 residues. The CDR3 loop reads CASSEATGQETQYF. The DNA for the CDR3 is TGCGCCAGCAGTGAGGCGACAGGTCAAGAGACCCAGTACTTC.

This clone was picked up one time. The CDR3: CASSMQLASTDTQYF. Written as DNA, the CDR3 is TGTGCCAGTAGTATGCAACTAGCTAGCACAGATACGCAGTATTTT. The chain links TRBV19 to TRBJ2-3, with D tentatively TRBD2 (6 bases). Germline values: CDR1 LNHDA, CDR2 SQIVND (reference sequence). This CDR3 has 15 amino acids. V was shortened by 3 bases and J by 0 bases, with 10 bases between the two germline ends.

V is TRBV9 and J is TRBJ1-2; 9 nucleotides align to TRBD1. The CDR3 length is 14 residues. Germline-derived CDR1 and CDR2 are SGDLS and YYNGEE. After removal of 0 bases from V and 8 bases from J, the junction contained 5 bases not matched to a gene. CDR3 in amino acids: CASSVVRDRVGYTF. As DNA, the CDR3 is TGTGCCAGCAGCGTAGTTAGGGACAGGGTCGGCTACACCTTC.

The CDR3: CASSYSTGGGQPQHF. The CDR3 DNA reads as TGTGCCAGCAGTTACTCGACCGGGGGTGGGCAGCCCCAGCATTTT. The rearrangement links TRBV6-5 to TRBJ1-5, with TRBD1 as a possible D gene (5 bases). The V gene's germline CDR1 is MNHEY and CDR2 SVGAGI. The CDR3 consists of 15 residues. Trimming shortened V by 0 bases and J by 7 bases, and 13 bases separated the two germline ends.

The V call is TRBV7-2, the J call TRBJ2-7; 10 bases agree with TRBD2. The CDR3 totals 14 residues. With 1 base clipped from V and 12 bases from J, the junction kept 9 bases outside the gene matches. The germline V gene encodes CDR1 SGHTA and CDR2 FQGNSA. The CDR3 bases are TGTGCCAGCAGCTTAGGGGTAGCGGGGGGTCGGCTGTACTTC. This translates into CASSLGVAGGRLYF.

This rearrangement joins TRBV9 to TRBJ1-2; D uncertain. V was cut by 3 bases and J by 4 bases, with 16 bases left in between. CDR3 length equals 15 residues. CDR1 SGDLS and CDR2 YYNGEE come from the germline V gene. CDR3 sequence: CASSDQSGSGYGYTF. The CDR3, as DNA: TGTGCCAGCAGCGACCAGTCGGGATCGGGCTATGGCTACACCTTC.

This rearrangement joins TRBV7-9 to TRBJ2-1, with TRBD2 matching 7 bases. The CDR3 contains 15 residues. Germline V gene sequence: CDR1 SEHNR, CDR2 FQNEAQ (reference sequence). Trimming cost V 3 bases and J 8 bases; bases outside gene matches: 10. CDR3 sequence reads: CASSFGAGVMDEQFF. Here the CDR3 DNA reads TGTGCCAGCAGCTTCGGGGCGGGAGTGATGGATGAGCAGTTCTTC.

This rearrangement joins TRBV5-1 to TRBJ2-1; D is possibly TRBD1 (5 bases). This CDR3 spans 13 amino acids. Germline V gene sequence: CDR1 SGHRS, CDR2 YFSETQ. Between the trimmed V and J ends, which lost 4 bases and 8 bases, there was a span of 13 bases. CDR3 in DNA: TGCGCCAGCAGCCCGACCCTAGGGGATGAGCAGTTCTTC. It encodes CASSPTLGDEQFF.

The rearrangement joins TRBV19 to TRBJ1-2, with TRBD1 matching 7 bases. The CDR3 is made up of 13 amino acids. Germline lookup yields CDR1 LNHDA and CDR2 SQIVND (reference sequence). V lost 4 bases to trimming and J lost 7 bases; unmatched junction nucleotides: 6. The DNA of the CDR3 is TGTGCCAGTAGTACTGGACAGGCGGCTGGCTACACCTTC. Protein product: CASSTGQAAGYTF.

The chain combines TRBV2 with TRBJ1-5; the D gene is possibly TRBD1 (6 bases). Germline V gene lookup returns CDR1 SNHLY and CDR2 FYNNEI. Trimming removed 7 bases from V and 0 bases from J, with 19 bases in between. CDR3 length: 17 amino acids. The CDR3 loop is CASNRPGEEDSNQPQHF. In nucleotides, the CDR3 is TGTGCCAGCAACCGGCCAGGGGAAGAGGATAGCAATCAGCCCCAGCATTTT.

The chain joins TRBV19 to TRBJ1-1; a possible D gene is TRBD1 (5 bases). Germline values: CDR1 LNHDA, CDR2 SQIVND (reference sequence). The V gene lost 9 bases and the J gene lost 8 bases, with 13 bases spanning the gap. The CDR3 loop spans 11 amino acids. The CDR3 here is CASQEKGEAFF. The CDR3 DNA reads TGTGCCAGCCAGGAAAAGGGGGAAGCTTTCTTT.

The CDR3 nucleotides are TGTGCCAGCAGTTTTTCCAGCGGGAGATTCTACGAGCAGTACTTC. Encoded protein: CASSFSSGRFYEQYF. The J gene is TRBJ2-7, the V gene TRBV27, with 8 bases lining up with TRBD2. This CDR3 region has 15 residues. The trim removed 3 bases at V and 3 bases at J, leaving 7 bases unmatched. Germline-derived CDR1 and CDR2 are MNHEY and SMNVEV (reference sequence).

The CDR3 DNA sequence: TGTGCCAGCAGCTTAGGAGGCAGGGTTGATAATGAGCAGTTCTTC. It specifies CASSLGGRVDNEQFF. The chain joins TRBV7-9 to TRBJ2-1, with D tentatively TRBD1 (5 bases). The CDR3 runs to 15 residues. V gave up 1 base and J gave up 7 bases, with 14 bases separating them. Germline CDR1 is SEHNR and CDR2 is FQNEAQ (reference sequence).

The chain couples TRBV10-3 to TRBJ1-5; 9 bases are a match to TRBD1. CDR1 is ENHRY, CDR2 SYGVKD, per germline. V lost 5 bases to trimming and J lost 6 bases; unmatched junction nucleotides: 5. This CDR3 is built from 14 residues. CDR3 residues: CAISRQGESQPQHF. The DNA for the CDR3 is TGTGCCATCAGTAGACAGGGGGAAAGTCAGCCCCAGCATTTT.

This chain connects TRBV30 to TRBJ2-5; maybe TRBD2 (6 bases). Germline V gives CDR1 GTSNPN, CDR2 SVGIG (reference sequence). Trimming pared 3 bases from V and 4 bases from J, leaving 15 bases between. CDR3 size: 14 residues. The CDR3 DNA reads TGTGCCTGGAGGGAGGGAGGAGGAGGAGAGACCCAGTACTTC. This sequence encodes CAWREGGGGETQYF.

The V gene is TRBV5-1, the J gene TRBJ1-6; 8 nucleotides agree with TRBD1. This CDR3 spans 15 amino acids. Germline V gene data show CDR1 as SGHRS and CDR2 as YFSETQ. V was clipped by 1 base and J by 8 bases; unmatched bases: 5. The CDR3 loop reads CASSLRTGKDSPLHF. The CDR3 DNA is TGCGCCAGCAGCTTGCGGACAGGGAAGGATTCACCCCTCCACTTT.

The genes are TRBV5-1 and TRBJ2-1; D call uncertain. Germline V gene data show CDR1 as SGHRS and CDR2 as YFSETQ. Deletions cut 4 bases from V and 15 bases from J, with 17 bases between. The length of the CDR3 is 12 residues. CDR3: CASSLSLAPRFF. The CDR3 DNA reads TGCGCCAGCAGCCTTTCCTTGGCACCTAGGTTCTTC.

DNA for the CDR3: TGTGCCAGCGGGGAGGAGTCCTACGAGCAGTACTTC. It is translated as CASGEESYEQYF. This sequence joins TRBV2 and TRBJ2-7; tentative D call: TRBD2 (6 bases). Germline loops: CDR1 SNHLY, CDR2 FYNNEI. V shed 8 bases and J shed 1 base, with 9 bases lying between them. CDR3 length: 12 residues.

The chain uses TRBV29-1 and TRBJ1-5; D ambiguous. There are 13 residues in the CDR3. Looked up from germline, CDR1 is SQVTM and CDR2 is ANQGSEA. V lost 4 bases, J lost 1 base, and 8 bases lay in between. The CDR3 is CSVGDLSNQPQHF. CDR3 DNA: TGCAGCGTTGGCGACTTGAGCAATCAGCCCCAGCATTTT.